This entry concerns a single TCR beta chain. The germline V gene has CDR1 MGHRA and CDR2 YSYEKL. The CDR3 spans 16 residues. The V end lost 0 bases, the J end lost 4 bases, and 10 bases lay between the germline ends. Per the study methods: Amplification of reference gene primers was used by the study to estimate nucleated cell counts. Sequenced by immunoSEQ multiplex PCR; TCRdb stores in-frame clones only, minus some. V and J calls plus clone size are reproduced from that table; the DNA served to infer D and trimming. The data show about 530,000 clones, around nine tenths seen once. The entry originates in a study of blood T cell repertoires in COVID-19.

The material sequenced was peripheral blood. This receptor was identified in a woman aged 50 to 60 with COVID-19, enrolled during active disease. V usage is TRBV4-1 and J usage is TRBJ1-6; D gene ambiguous. CDR3 sequence reads: CASSQEFEIYNSPLHF. Here the CDR3 DNA reads TGCGCCAGCAGCCAAGAATTCGAGATATATAATTCACCCCTCCACTTT.